This record concerns one T cell receptor (beta chain) sequence. Antigen unknown. This specimen belongs to a study of cytomegalovirus exposure and HLA in healthy donors. Across the study: Findings of an earlier analysis included about 100 million unique TCR beta sequences from some 200 million T cells.

General study results and limits: Among the CMV-associated chains, three were confirmed in vitro as specific for CMV antigens. Prior analysis indicated that the majority of TCR beta V segments exhibited productivity approximately 87% or approximately 30% of the time.

Germline assignment: CDR1 MDHEN and CDR2 SYDVKM. Trimming cost V 4 bases and J 7 bases, with 14 bases left between them. The CDR3 has 15 amino acids. A multiplex PCR was run with 60 Vbeta primers and 13 Jbeta primers. Sequenced by immunoSEQ multiplex PCR; TCRdb stores in-frame clones only, minus some. The sample has 130,000 or so clones, 77% seen once. The chain employs TRBV28 and TRBJ1-6, with D possibly being TRBD1 (6 bases). The sequence came from a woman aged 60-75 years in good health and CMV-seronegative. The sample was PBMCs. DNA of the CDR3: TGTGCCAGCAGTTCCCAGCGAGGGGGAAATTCACCCCTCCACTTT. The encoded protein is CASSSQRGGNSPLHF.